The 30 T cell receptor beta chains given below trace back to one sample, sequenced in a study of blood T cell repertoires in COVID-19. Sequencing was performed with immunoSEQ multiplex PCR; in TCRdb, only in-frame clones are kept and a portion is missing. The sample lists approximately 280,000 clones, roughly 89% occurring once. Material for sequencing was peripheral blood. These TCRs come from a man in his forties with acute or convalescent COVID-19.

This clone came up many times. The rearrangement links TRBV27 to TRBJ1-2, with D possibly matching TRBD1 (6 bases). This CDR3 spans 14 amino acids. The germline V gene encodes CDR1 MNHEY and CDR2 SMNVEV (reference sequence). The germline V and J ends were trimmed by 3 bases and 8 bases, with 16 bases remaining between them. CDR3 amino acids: CASSFSGQRGGYTF. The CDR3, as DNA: TGTGCCAGCAGTTTTTCAGGGCAAAGGGGGGGCTACACCTTC.

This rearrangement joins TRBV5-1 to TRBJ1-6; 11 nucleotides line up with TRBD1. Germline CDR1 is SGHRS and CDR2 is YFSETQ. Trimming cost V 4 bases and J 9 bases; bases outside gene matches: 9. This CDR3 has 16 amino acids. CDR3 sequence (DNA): TGCGCCAGCAGCCTAGCCGGGGACAGGGGGTTTTCACCCCTCCACTTT. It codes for CASSLAGDRGFSPLHF.

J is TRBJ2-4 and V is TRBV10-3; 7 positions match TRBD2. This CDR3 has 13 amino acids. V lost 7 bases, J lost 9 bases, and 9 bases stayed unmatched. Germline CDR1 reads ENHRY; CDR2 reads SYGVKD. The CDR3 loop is CAITPGEGSIQYF. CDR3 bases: TGTGCCATCACCCCCGGGGAGGGAAGCATTCAGTACTTC.

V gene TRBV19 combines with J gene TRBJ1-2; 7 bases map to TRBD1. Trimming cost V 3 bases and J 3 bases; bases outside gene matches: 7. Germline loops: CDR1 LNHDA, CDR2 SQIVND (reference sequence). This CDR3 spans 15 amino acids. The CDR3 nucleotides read TGTGCCAGTAGTATTGAACAGGGGCTCCACTATGGCTACACCTTC. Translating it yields CASSIEQGLHYGYTF.

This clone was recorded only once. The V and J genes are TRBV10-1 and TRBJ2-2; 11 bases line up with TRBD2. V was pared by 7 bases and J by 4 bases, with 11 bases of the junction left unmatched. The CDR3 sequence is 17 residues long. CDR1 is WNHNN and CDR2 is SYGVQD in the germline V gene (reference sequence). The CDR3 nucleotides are TGCGCCAGCAATGGAGCTAGCGGGGGGTCGGGCACCGGGGAGCTGTTTTTT. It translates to CASNGASGGSGTGELFF.

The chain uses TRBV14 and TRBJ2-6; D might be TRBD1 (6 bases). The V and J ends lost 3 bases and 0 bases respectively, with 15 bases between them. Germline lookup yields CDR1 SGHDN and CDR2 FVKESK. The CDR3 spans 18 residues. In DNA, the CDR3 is TGTGCCAGCAGCCAGCTACAGGGCCAGAGCTCTGGGGCCAACGTCCTGACTTTC. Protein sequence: CASSQLQGQSSGANVLTF.

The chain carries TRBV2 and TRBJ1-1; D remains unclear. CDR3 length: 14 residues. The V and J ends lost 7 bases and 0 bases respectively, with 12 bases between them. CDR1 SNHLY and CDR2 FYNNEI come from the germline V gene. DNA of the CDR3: TGTGCCAGCACGCGCTCGATTATGAACACTGAAGCTTTCTTT. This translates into CASTRSIMNTEAFF.

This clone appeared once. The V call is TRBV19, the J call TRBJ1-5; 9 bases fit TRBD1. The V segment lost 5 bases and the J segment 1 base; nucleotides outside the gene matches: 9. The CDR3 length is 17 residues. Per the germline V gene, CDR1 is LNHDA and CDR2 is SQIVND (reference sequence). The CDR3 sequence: CASSPLWTGASNQPQHF. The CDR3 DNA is TGTGCCAGTAGTCCCCTTTGGACAGGGGCAAGCAATCAGCCCCAGCATTTT.

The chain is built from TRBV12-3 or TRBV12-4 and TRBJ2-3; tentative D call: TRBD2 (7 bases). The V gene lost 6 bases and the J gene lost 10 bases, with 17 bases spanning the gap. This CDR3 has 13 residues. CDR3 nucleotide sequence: TGTGCCAGCAGAGGACTCCCGGGGGGCGCGCAGTATTTT. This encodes CASRGLPGGAQYF.

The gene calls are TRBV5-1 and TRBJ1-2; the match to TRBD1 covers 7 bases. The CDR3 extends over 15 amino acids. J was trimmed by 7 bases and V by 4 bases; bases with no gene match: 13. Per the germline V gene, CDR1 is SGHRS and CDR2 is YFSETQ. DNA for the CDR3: TGCGCCAGCAGCAACCGGGACAGCTATAAGGGTGGCTACACCTTC. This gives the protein CASSNRDSYKGGYTF. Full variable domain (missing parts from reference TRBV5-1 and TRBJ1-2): KAGVTQTPRYLIKTRGQQVTLSCSPISGHRSVSWYQQTPGQGLQFLFEYFSETQRNKGNFPGRFSGRQFSNSRSEMNVSTLELGDSALYLCASSNRDSYKGGYTFGSGTRLTVV.

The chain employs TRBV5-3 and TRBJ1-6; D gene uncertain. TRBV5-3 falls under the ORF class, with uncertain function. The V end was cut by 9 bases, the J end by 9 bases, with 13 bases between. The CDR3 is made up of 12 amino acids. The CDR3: CAIWSRASPLHF. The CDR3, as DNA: TGTGCCATCTGGTCCCGAGCTTCACCCCTCCACTTT.

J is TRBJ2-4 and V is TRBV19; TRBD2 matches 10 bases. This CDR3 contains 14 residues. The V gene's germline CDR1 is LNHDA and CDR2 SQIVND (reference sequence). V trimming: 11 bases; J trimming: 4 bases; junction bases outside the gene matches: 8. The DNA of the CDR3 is TGTGCCGTTGCTAGCGGGGGAGTAAAAAACATTCAGTACTTC. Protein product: CAVASGGVKNIQYF.

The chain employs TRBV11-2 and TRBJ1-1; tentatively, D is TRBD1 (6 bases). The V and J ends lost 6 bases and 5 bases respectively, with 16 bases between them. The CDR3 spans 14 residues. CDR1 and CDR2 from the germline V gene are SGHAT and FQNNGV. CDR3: CASSRGGDRTEAFF. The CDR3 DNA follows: TGTGCCAGCAGTAGAGGGGGGGATCGGACTGAAGCTTTCTTT. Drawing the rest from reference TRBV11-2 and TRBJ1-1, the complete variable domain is EAGVAQSPRYKIIEKRQSVAFWCNPISGHATLYWYQQILGQGPKLLIQFQNNGVVDDSQLPKDRFSAERLKGVDSTLKIQPAKLEDSAVYLCASSRGGDRTEAFFGQGTRLTVV.

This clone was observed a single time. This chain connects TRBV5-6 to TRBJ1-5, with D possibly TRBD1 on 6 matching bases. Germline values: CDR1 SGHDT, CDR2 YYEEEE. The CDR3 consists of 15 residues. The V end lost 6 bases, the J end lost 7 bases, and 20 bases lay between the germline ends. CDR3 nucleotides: TGTGCCAGCACAAAAGGGGGGGCCGGTTGGCAGCCCCAGCATTTT. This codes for CASTKGGAGWQPQHF.

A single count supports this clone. For the CDR3, the DNA is TGTGCTAGTGGATCGAACCCGGGGGGGGGTAACACTGAAGCTTTCTTT. Its protein is CASGSNPGGGNTEAFF. This chain connects TRBV12-5 to TRBJ1-1; tentatively, D is TRBD1 (5 bases). Germline V lookup: CDR1 LGHNT, CDR2 FRNRAP. V lost 6 bases, J lost 2 bases, and 19 bases lay in between. The CDR3 has 16 amino acids.

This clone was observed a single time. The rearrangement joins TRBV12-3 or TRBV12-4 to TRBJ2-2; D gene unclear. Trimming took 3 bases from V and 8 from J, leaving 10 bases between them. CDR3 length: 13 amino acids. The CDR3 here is CASSLTQRGELFF. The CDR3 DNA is TGTGCCAGCAGTTTGACTCAAAGAGGGGAGCTGTTTTTT.

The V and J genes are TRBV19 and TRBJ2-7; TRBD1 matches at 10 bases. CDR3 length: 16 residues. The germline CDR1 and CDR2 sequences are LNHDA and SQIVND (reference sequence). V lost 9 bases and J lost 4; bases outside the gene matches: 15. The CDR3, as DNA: TGTGCCAGCCGAGGAAGTCAGGGACAGGGGCGATACGAGCAGTACTTC. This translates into CASRGSQGQGRYEQYF. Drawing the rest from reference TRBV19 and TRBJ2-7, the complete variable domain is DGGITQSPKYLFRKEGQNVTLSCEQNLNHDAMYWYRQDPGQGLRLIYYSQIVNDFQKGDIAEGYSVSREKKESFPLTVTSAQKNPTAFYLCASRGSQGQGRYEQYFGPGTRLTVT.

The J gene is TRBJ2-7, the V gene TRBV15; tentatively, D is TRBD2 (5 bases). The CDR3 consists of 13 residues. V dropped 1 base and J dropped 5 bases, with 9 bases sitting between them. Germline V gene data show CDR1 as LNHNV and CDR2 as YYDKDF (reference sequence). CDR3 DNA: TGTGCCACCAGCAGAGGGACCGGGAACGAGCAGTACTTC. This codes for CATSRGTGNEQYF.

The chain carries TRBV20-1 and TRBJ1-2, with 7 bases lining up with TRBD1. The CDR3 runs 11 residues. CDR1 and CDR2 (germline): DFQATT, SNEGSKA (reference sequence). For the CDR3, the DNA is TGCAGCTTTCAGGGGGACTATGGCTACACCTTC. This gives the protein CSFQGDYGYTF.

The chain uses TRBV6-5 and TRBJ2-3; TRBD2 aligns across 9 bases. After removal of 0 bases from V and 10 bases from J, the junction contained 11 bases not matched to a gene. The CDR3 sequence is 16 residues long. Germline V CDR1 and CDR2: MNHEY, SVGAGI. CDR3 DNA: TGTGCCAGCAGTTACTCGTCTAGCGGGGCCAGGAGAGCGCAGTATTTT. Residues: CASSYSSSGARRAQYF.

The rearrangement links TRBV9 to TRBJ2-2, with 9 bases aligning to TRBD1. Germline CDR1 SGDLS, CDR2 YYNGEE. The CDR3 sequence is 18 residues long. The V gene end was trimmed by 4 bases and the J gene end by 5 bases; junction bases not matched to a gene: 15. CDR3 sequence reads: CASSTNRDRVGGTGELFF. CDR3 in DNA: TGTGCCAGCAGCACCAACCGGGACAGGGTTGGGGGAACCGGGGAGCTGTTTTTT.

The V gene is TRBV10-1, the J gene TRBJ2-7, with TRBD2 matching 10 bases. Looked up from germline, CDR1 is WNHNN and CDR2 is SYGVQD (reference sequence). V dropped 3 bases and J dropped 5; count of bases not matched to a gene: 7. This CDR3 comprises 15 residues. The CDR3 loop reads CASSDQTSGVNEQYF. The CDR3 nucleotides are TGCGCCAGCAGTGACCAAACTAGCGGGGTAAACGAGCAGTACTTC.

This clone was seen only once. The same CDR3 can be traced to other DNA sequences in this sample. The CDR3 loop is CAWSRGSNQPQHF. CDR3 DNA: TGTGCCTGGAGCAGGGGTAGCAATCAGCCCCAGCATTTT. The chain has TRBV30 and TRBJ1-5; D perhaps matches TRBD1 (6 bases). Between the trimmed V and J ends, which lost 3 bases and 0 bases, there was a span of 6 bases. CDR1 is GTSNPN, CDR2 SVGIG, per germline (reference sequence). This CDR3 comprises 13 residues.

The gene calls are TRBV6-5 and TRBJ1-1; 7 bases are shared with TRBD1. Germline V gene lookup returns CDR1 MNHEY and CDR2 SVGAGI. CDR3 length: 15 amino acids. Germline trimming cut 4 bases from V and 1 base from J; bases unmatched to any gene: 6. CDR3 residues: CASSSQQGSNTEAFF. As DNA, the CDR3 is TGTGCCAGCAGTTCCCAACAGGGGTCGAACACTGAAGCTTTCTTT.

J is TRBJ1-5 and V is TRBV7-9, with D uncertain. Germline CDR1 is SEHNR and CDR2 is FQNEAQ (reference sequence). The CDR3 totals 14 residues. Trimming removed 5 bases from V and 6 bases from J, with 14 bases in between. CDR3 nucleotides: TGTGCCAGCAGCCCGGGAAGCGGCAGTCAGCCCCAGCATTTT. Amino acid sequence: CASSPGSGSQPQHF.

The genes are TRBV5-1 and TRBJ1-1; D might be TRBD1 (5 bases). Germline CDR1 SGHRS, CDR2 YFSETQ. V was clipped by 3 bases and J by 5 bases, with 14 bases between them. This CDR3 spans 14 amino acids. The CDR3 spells CASSYSGPGTEAFF. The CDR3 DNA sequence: TGCGCCAGCAGCTATTCCGGGCCAGGGACTGAAGCTTTCTTT.

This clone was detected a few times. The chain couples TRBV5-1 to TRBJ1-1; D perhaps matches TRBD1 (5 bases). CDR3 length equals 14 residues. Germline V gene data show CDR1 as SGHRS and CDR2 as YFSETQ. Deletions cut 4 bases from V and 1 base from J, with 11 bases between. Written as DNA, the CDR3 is TGCGCCAGCAGCCTGCTTGACAGGAACACTGAAGCTTTCTTT. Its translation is CASSLLDRNTEAFF.

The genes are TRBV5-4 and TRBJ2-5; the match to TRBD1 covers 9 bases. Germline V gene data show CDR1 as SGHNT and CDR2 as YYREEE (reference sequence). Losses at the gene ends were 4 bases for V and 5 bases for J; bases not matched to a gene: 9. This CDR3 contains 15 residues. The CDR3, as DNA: TGTGCCAGCAGCCTTCCCGGGACAGGGTCGGAGACCCAGTACTTC. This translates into CASSLPGTGSETQYF.

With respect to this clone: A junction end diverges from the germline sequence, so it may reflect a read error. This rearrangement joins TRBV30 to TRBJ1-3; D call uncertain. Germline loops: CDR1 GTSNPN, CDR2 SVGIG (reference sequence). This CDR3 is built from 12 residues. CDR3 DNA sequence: TGTGCCTGGAGTGCGGCTGGAGACACCATATATTTT. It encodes CAWSAAGDTIYF.

The CDR3 region has the DNA TGCGCCAGCGCAAGGACAGGGGGGAACACTGAAGCTTTCTTT. Protein sequence: CASARTGGNTEAFF. This chain uses TRBV5-1 with TRBJ1-1; 10 bases match TRBD1. This CDR3 contains 14 residues. After removal of 7 bases from V and 1 base from J, the junction contained 4 bases not matched to a gene. Germline loops: CDR1 SGHRS, CDR2 YFSETQ.